What follows are 19 T cell receptor beta chains derived from one specimen sequenced in a study of blood T cell repertoires in COVID-19. Here immunoSEQ multiplex PCR was the method, and the copy in TCRdb shows in-frame clones only, minus some. Of more than 120,000 clones in the sample, approximately 90% are singletons; the top ten hold 28%. The specimen sequenced was peripheral blood. These receptors originate from a human donor in a cohort sampled during active COVID-19.

J is TRBJ2-7 and V is TRBV6-5, with 9 bases lining up with TRBD1. Germline V gives CDR1 MNHEY, CDR2 SVGAGI. The CDR3 is 13 residues long. The V gene end was trimmed by 10 bases and the J gene end by 3 bases; junction bases not matched to a gene: 7. CDR3 sequence: CATHGTGNYEQYF. As DNA, the CDR3 is TGTGCCACCCACGGGACAGGGAACTACGAGCAGTACTTC.

The rearrangement links TRBV9 to TRBJ2-3; D is possibly TRBD2 (6 bases). The CDR3 is 16 residues long. The V end was cut by 1 base, the J end by 2 bases, with 14 bases between. CDR1 and CDR2 from the germline V gene are SGDLS and YYNGEE. The CDR3 sequence is CASSVSGQSITDTQYF. CDR3 bases: TGTGCCAGCAGCGTAAGCGGGCAGTCCATCACAGATACGCAGTATTTT. The variable domain in full, completed from reference TRBV9 and TRBJ2-3, reads DSGVTQTPKHLITATGQRVTLRCSPRSGDLSVYWYQQSLDQGLQFLIQYYNGEERAKGNILERFSAQQFPDLHSELNLSSLELGDSALYFCASSVSGQSITDTQYFGPGTRLTVL.

This clone was found once. This chain connects TRBV4-1 to TRBJ2-2; TRBD2 matches 8 bases. The length of the CDR3 is 17 residues. V was clipped by 1 base and J by 6 bases; unmatched bases: 10. The germline V gene has CDR1 MGHRA and CDR2 YSYEKL. The CDR3 is CASSQVYLGLAAGELFF. CDR3 in DNA: TGCGCCAGCAGCCAAGTCTACCTCGGACTAGCAGCCGGGGAGCTGTTTTTT.

The chain carries TRBV9 and TRBJ1-3; 10 bases are a match to TRBD1. The ends lost 2 bases at V and 4 bases at J; junction bases unmatched: 9. This CDR3 has 17 residues. Germline CDR1 reads SGDLS; CDR2 reads YYNGEE. The CDR3 is CASSVRDRGVSGNTIYF. The DNA of the CDR3 is TGTGCCAGCAGCGTTCGGGACAGGGGAGTATCCGGAAACACCATATATTTT. The whole variable domain, filled in from reference TRBV9 and TRBJ1-3, reads DSGVTQTPKHLITATGQRVTLRCSPRSGDLSVYWYQQSLDQGLQFLIQYYNGEERAKGNILERFSAQQFPDLHSELNLSSLELGDSALYFCASSVRDRGVSGNTIYFGEGSWLTVV.

This chain links TRBV5-3 with TRBJ1-4; TRBD1 matches at 10 bases. TRBV5-3 is designated an ORF whose function remains uncertain. J gave up 3 bases and V 4 bases, and 6 bases lay outside the gene matches. The CDR3 is 16 residues long. CDR3 in amino acids: CARSPRQGAANEKLFF. CDR3 bases: TGTGCCAGAAGCCCAAGACAGGGGGCGGCTAATGAAAAACTGTTTTTT.

This chain connects TRBV6-6 to TRBJ2-5; a possible D gene is TRBD1 (5 bases). This CDR3 comprises 11 residues. Per germline, CDR1 MNHNY and CDR2 SVGAGI (reference sequence). The germline V and J ends were trimmed by 5 bases and 6 bases, with 7 bases remaining between them. CDR3 in amino acids: CASSRTQTQYF. The CDR3 DNA sequence: TGTGCCAGCAGTAGGACACAGACCCAGTACTTC.

V is TRBV19 and J is TRBJ1-6, with TRBD1 matching 7 bases. The CDR3 is 14 amino acids. V lost 8 bases and J lost 5; bases outside the gene matches: 6. Germline values: CDR1 LNHDA, CDR2 SQIVND (reference sequence). For the CDR3, the DNA is TGTGCCAGTTGTACCGGGACAGATAATTCACCCCTCCACTTT. Protein: CASCTGTDNSPLHF.

The chain recombines TRBV7-6 with TRBJ2-7; the D gene is possibly TRBD2 (6 bases). V gave up 5 bases and J gave up 0 bases, with 14 bases separating them. The germline V gene encodes CDR1 SGHVS and CDR2 FNYEAQ. The CDR3 has 15 residues. CDR3 sequence (DNA): TGTGCCAGCAGCCAAATTAGCGGCCTCTCCTACGAGCAGTACTTC. Translated, it gives CASSQISGLSYEQYF.

Details on this clone: Compared with germline, one end of the junction differs, possibly owing to a read error. In DNA form, the CDR3 reads TGTGCCAGCAGCTTAGCGGGGGGGCAAGCGACCCAGTACTTC. As protein: CASSLAGGQATQYF. This chain joins TRBV11-2 and TRBJ2-5; 8 nucleotides match TRBD2. Looked up from germline, CDR1 is SGHAT and CDR2 is FQNNGV. The CDR3 contains 14 residues.

Here the CDR3 reads CASSPGAGGANTGELFF. The CDR3 DNA sequence: TGTGCCAGCAGTCCCGGAGCGGGGGGCGCAAACACCGGGGAGCTGTTTTTT. The V and J genes are TRBV27 and TRBJ2-2, with 9 bases fitting TRBD2. Germline V gene sequence: CDR1 MNHEY, CDR2 SMNVEV (reference sequence). Germline trimming cut 5 bases from V and 2 bases from J; bases unmatched to any gene: 9. The CDR3 is 17 residues long.

This clone was detected only once. The gene calls are TRBV27 and TRBJ1-2, with D unclear. With 2 bases removed from V and 4 bases from J, the gap between germline ends came to 8 bases. This CDR3 is built from 13 residues. CDR1 is MNHEY, CDR2 SMNVEV, per germline (reference sequence). The DNA of the CDR3 is TGTGCCAGCAGTTTAAATGGCGGCTATGGCTACACCTTC. Translation: CASSLNGGYGYTF.

As to this clone: Other DNA sequences in this specimen translate into the identical CDR3. The chain carries TRBV18 and TRBJ1-2, with 8 bases that match TRBD1. J was trimmed by 5 bases and V by 3 bases; bases with no gene match: 2. CDR3 length: 13 residues. Germline CDR1 reads KGHSH; CDR2 reads LQKENI. The CDR3: CASSPDRGYGYTF. The CDR3 DNA follows: TGTGCCAGCTCACCCGACAGGGGATATGGCTACACCTTC.

The chain recombines TRBV5-1 with TRBJ2-1, with 7 positions matching TRBD2. CDR3 length equals 17 residues. Trimming removed 0 bases from V and 4 bases from J; junction bases left unmatched: 10. Germline V gene lookup returns CDR1 SGHRS and CDR2 YFSETQ. CDR3 protein: CASSLEGSGRVYNEQFF. The CDR3 DNA is TGCGCCAGCAGCTTGGAGGGTAGCGGGCGGGTGTACAATGAGCAGTTCTTC. The full variable domain, completed using reference TRBV5-1 and TRBJ2-1, is KAGVTQTPRYLIKTRGQQVTLSCSPISGHRSVSWYQQTPGQGLQFLFEYFSETQRNKGNFPGRFSGRQFSNSRSEMNVSTLELGDSALYLCASSLEGSGRVYNEQFFGPGTRLTVL.

V is TRBV6-1 and J is TRBJ1-5, with D unclear. This CDR3 contains 16 residues. Per germline, CDR1 MNHNS and CDR2 SASEGT. Deletions cut 3 bases from V and 0 bases from J, with 12 bases between. The CDR3: CASSDRGAYSNQPQHF. The CDR3 bases are TGTGCCAGCAGTGATCGGGGAGCCTATAGCAATCAGCCCCAGCATTTT.

The sample holds one count of this clone. The chain links TRBV10-1 to TRBJ1-2, with D perhaps matching TRBD1 (6 bases). V lost 0 bases and J 4 bases, leaving 15 bases between the germline ends. CDR1 and CDR2 from the germline V gene are WNHNN and SYGVQD (reference sequence). This CDR3 has 16 amino acids. The CDR3 protein is CASSESGWGPIYGYTF. For the CDR3, the DNA is TGCGCCAGCAGTGAGTCTGGGTGGGGGCCCATCTATGGCTACACCTTC.

The chain links TRBV7-8 to TRBJ2-5; TRBD2 aligns across 7 bases. CDR3 length: 13 residues. V shed 4 bases and J 7 bases; nucleotides not matched to a gene: 6. From germline, CDR1 is SGHVS and CDR2 FQNEAQ. The CDR3 nucleotides read TGTGCCAGCAGCTCCCAGCGGGGTGGGACCCAGTACTTC. Translated: CASSSQRGGTQYF. The full variable domain, its missing parts supplied by reference TRBV7-8 and TRBJ2-5, is GAGVSQSPRYKVAKRGQDVALRCDPISGHVSLFWYQQALGQGPEFLTYFQNEAQLDKSGLPSDRFFAERPEGSVSTLKIQRTQQEDSAVYLCASSSQRGGTQYFGPGTRLLVL.

The V and J genes are TRBV6-5 and TRBJ2-7; D is perhaps TRBD2 (7 bases). CDR3 size: 15 residues. Trimming took 5 bases from V and 2 from J, leaving 16 bases between them. CDR1 is MNHEY, CDR2 SVGAGI, per germline. The CDR3 sequence: CASSLERGATYEQYF. CDR3 in DNA: TGTGCCAGCAGTCTGGAACGGGGGGCAACCTACGAGCAGTACTTC.

This clone showed up just a few times. The chain recombines TRBV7-9 with TRBJ1-2; D might be TRBD1 (5 bases). The ends were cut back, 3 bases at V and 5 bases at J, with 10 bases in the middle. CDR3 size: 13 residues. Germline CDR1 is SEHNR and CDR2 is FQNEAQ (reference sequence). In DNA form, the CDR3 reads TGTGCCAGCAGCTTGGGCAGGGCGTATGGCTACACCTTC. It yields the protein CASSLGRAYGYTF.

The J gene is TRBJ2-7, the V gene TRBV6-5; TRBD1 aligns across 7 bases. Germline CDR1 and CDR2: MNHEY and SVGAGI. Unmatched junction bases numbered 1, after V lost 6 bases and J lost 2 bases. This CDR3 is 12 amino acids long. CDR3 amino acids: CASSDRAYEQYF. DNA for the CDR3: TGTGCCAGCAGCGACAGGGCCTACGAGCAGTACTTC.